The clone carrying this T cell receptor beta chain was counted only a few times. Its antigen remains unknown. Germline CDR1 and CDR2: SGHKS and YYEKEE (reference sequence). This CDR3 has 17 amino acids. Trimming pared 0 bases from V and 0 bases from J, leaving 12 bases between. This entry belongs to a study of post-analysis software for immune sequencing data. TCR beta cDNA libraries included unique molecular identifiers. TCRdb passed the PCR reads through MiXCR, listing each CDR3 protein once. The data hold about 500,000 distinct CDR3 sequences, with roughly 46% observed a single time. Study-wide results and limits: TRBV segments more frequent in patients than in controls numbered five and included TRBV5-6, TRBV5-1 and TRBV20-1.

The sample was blood. The origin of this receptor is a girl aged 10-17 years with multiple sclerosis. The rearrangement joins TRBV5-5 to TRBJ1-4; a possible D gene is TRBD1 (5 bases). CDR3 loop: CASSLAEGEATNEKLFF. DNA for the CDR3: TGTGCCAGCAGCTTGGCCGAAGGGGAAGCAACTAATGAAAAACTGTTTTTT.